These T cell receptor beta chains were read from a single sample in a study of blood T cell repertoires in COVID-19. TCRdb's table, derived via immunoSEQ multiplex PCR, lists solely in-frame clones and lacks some. The data show approximately 200,000 clones, 70% to 90% seen once. What was sequenced was peripheral blood. The receptors were sampled from a man aged 18 to 30 with active or convalescent COVID-19. The CDR3 runs from the conserved cysteine through the conserved F or W. The order of the fields is V gene, CDR3 protein.

v_gene: TRBV2; CDR3aa: CASNLGRVGETQYF
v_gene: TRBV11-2; CDR3aa: CASSLRQGYEQFF
v_gene: TRBV4-3; CDR3aa: CASSQQIGAYEQYF
v_gene: TRBV3-1/TRBV3-2; CDR3aa: CASSQVPGQGAPLHF
v_gene: TRBV5-6; CDR3aa: CASSSRRDYQPQHF
v_gene: TRBV29-1; CDR3aa: CSVEVLPGETQYF
v_gene: TRBV18; CDR3aa: CASSLMTRGTEAFF
v_gene: TRBV27; CDR3aa: CASSFAGEYEQYF
v_gene: TRBV6-6; CDR3aa: CASSYYLASETGELFF
v_gene: TRBV28; CDR3aa: CASSLPSIGLQPQHF
v_gene: TRBV30; CDR3aa: CAWSPARSGYEQYF
v_gene: TRBV30; CDR3aa: CAWSVGGSSYEQYF
v_gene: TRBV7-9; CDR3aa: CASSPSAQGGLSYGYTF
v_gene: TRBV11-1; CDR3aa: CASSLRSALTGELFF
v_gene: TRBV7-2; CDR3aa: CASSSFSRTGGGETQYF
v_gene: TRBV29-1; CDR3aa: CSVERAAVRRDKNIQYF
v_gene: TRBV9; CDR3aa: CASSVGTVPYEQYF
v_gene: TRBV10-2; CDR3aa: CASSEGQGSQHF
v_gene: TRBV11-2; CDR3aa: CASSQGQGYNEQFF
v_gene: TRBV30; CDR3aa: CAWDRYQETQYF
v_gene: TRBV7-8; CDR3aa: CASSEEQGWTEAFF
v_gene: TRBV10-3; CDR3aa: CATIRDRLLSGANVLTF
v_gene: TRBV19; CDR3aa: CASKRLAGDTDTQYF
v_gene: TRBV5-6; CDR3aa: CASSPLRGGAPGNTIYF
v_gene: TRBV24-1; CDR3aa: CAVQREGDNEQFF
v_gene: TRBV2; CDR3aa: CASSEVVENQPQHF
v_gene: TRBV4-1; CDR3aa: CASSQTGIEAFF
v_gene: TRBV5-4; CDR3aa: CASSLHRGASYNEQFF
v_gene: TRBV30; CDR3aa: CAWRADSPNYGYTF
v_gene: TRBV27; CDR3aa: CASSSGTRSEQFF
v_gene: TRBV6-5; CDR3aa: CASSYSGRDGYTF
v_gene: TRBV7-2; CDR3aa: CASSSRGTGIRETQYF
v_gene: TRBV7-6; CDR3aa: CASAIVDTPNTGELFF
v_gene: TRBV27; CDR3aa: CASSFAGPSYEQYF
v_gene: TRBV28; CDR3aa: CASSLQGSGQSNQPQHF
v_gene: TRBV7-9; CDR3aa: CASSLSSQPQHF
v_gene: TRBV3-1/TRBV3-2; CDR3aa: CASSQDSRQGTYEQYF
v_gene: TRBV3-1/TRBV3-2; CDR3aa: CASSQNPSGQETQYF
v_gene: TRBV4-3; CDR3aa: CASSPGQGAYEQYF
v_gene: TRBV19; CDR3aa: CASSIAQGLDQPQHF
v_gene: TRBV6-2/TRBV6-3; CDR3aa: CASSLGPNYGYTF
v_gene: TRBV9; CDR3aa: CASSLRAVAGPDTQYF
v_gene: TRBV9; CDR3aa: CASAQSTGGYTGELFF
v_gene: TRBV20-1; CDR3aa: CSVPAAGPQHF
v_gene: TRBV5-1; CDR3aa: CASSLFGDRLGEQYF
v_gene: TRBV7-2; CDR3aa: CASSLTSGIYDTQYF
v_gene: TRBV27; CDR3aa: CASSFGRGLDGTGELFF
v_gene: TRBV3-1/TRBV3-2; CDR3aa: CASSQDSRTSTDTQYF
v_gene: TRBV10-3; CDR3aa: CAISEPLRDGRELFF